The 31 T cell receptor beta chains below all came from one sample that was sequenced in a study of control samples from healthy donors and cancer patients. Clones were read by immunoSEQ multiplex PCR, and TCRdb kept only the in-frame ones, dropping some. The sample includes a few hundred thousand clones, more than 80% of them seen just once. Input material: PBMCs. These receptors came from a man aged 35 to 55 with head and neck cancer.

V usage is TRBV19 and J usage is TRBJ2-1; 7 nucleotides match TRBD2. Germline trimming cut 5 bases from V and 0 bases from J; bases unmatched to any gene: 7. The CDR3 loop spans 16 amino acids. Germline CDR1 LNHDA, CDR2 SQIVND (reference sequence). The CDR3 protein is CASSLRAGSSYNEQFF. The CDR3 nucleotides read TGTGCCAGTAGTCTGAGAGCGGGGAGCTCCTACAATGAGCAGTTCTTC.

This chain joins TRBV5-1 and TRBJ2-3; 7 bases map to TRBD2. V shed 4 bases and J 4 bases; nucleotides not matched to a gene: 12. CDR1 and CDR2 (germline): SGHRS, YFSETQ. The CDR3 has 16 residues. This chain's CDR3 is CASSADRAGVSDTQYF. CDR3 bases: TGCGCCAGCAGCGCCGACCGGGCGGGAGTTTCAGATACGCAGTATTTT.

V and J are TRBV9 and TRBJ2-6; D ambiguous. The CDR3 is made up of 19 amino acids. CDR1 and CDR2 (germline): SGDLS, YYNGEE. V dropped 3 bases and J dropped 0 bases, with 19 bases sitting between them. The CDR3 protein is CASSAPYSMVSSGANVLTF. CDR3 in DNA: TGTGCCAGCAGCGCCCCCTACTCTATGGTCTCCTCTGGGGCCAACGTCCTGACTTTC.

The V call is TRBV5-1, the J call TRBJ1-1, with TRBD1 as a possible D gene (6 bases). The CDR3 is 15 residues long. In germline, CDR1 is SGHRS, CDR2 YFSETQ. Trimming removed 4 bases at V and 0 bases at J, with 13 bases between. The chain's CDR3 is CASSPPGQLNTEAFF. The CDR3 coding sequence is TGCGCCAGCAGCCCCCCCGGACAGCTGAACACTGAAGCTTTCTTT.

This clone was observed once. This chain joins TRBV5-1 and TRBJ1-3, with 10 bases identical to TRBD1. The CDR3 extends over 16 amino acids. Germline V gives CDR1 SGHRS, CDR2 YFSETQ. The ends lost 4 bases at V and 4 bases at J; junction bases unmatched: 8. The chain's CDR3 is CASSPPGQGFGNTIYF. The CDR3 nucleotides are TGCGCCAGCAGCCCCCCGGGACAGGGGTTCGGAAACACCATATATTTT.

The genes are TRBV25-1 and TRBJ2-1; D unclear. CDR1 is MGHDK and CDR2 is SYGVNS in the germline V gene. V lost 4 bases, J lost 7 bases, and 14 bases lay in between. The CDR3 has 14 residues. The CDR3 protein is CASSAPANWNEQFF. Written as DNA, the CDR3 is TGTGCCAGCAGTGCCCCAGCCAATTGGAATGAGCAGTTCTTC.

The gene calls are TRBV19 and TRBJ1-5; D remains unclear. Germline CDR1 and CDR2: LNHDA and SQIVND (reference sequence). The CDR3 has 16 amino acids. The germline V and J ends were trimmed by 4 bases and 7 bases, with 20 bases remaining between them. The CDR3 DNA sequence: TGTGCCAGTAGTACCGCTGATGGCAGGATTAAGCAGCCCCAGCATTTT. Encoded protein: CASSTADGRIKQPQHF.

The chain has TRBV5-1 and TRBJ2-7; D possibly corresponds to TRBD1 (6 bases). The CDR3 is made up of 14 amino acids. Trimming took off 2 bases at V and 3 bases at J, with 12 bases between the two ends. Germline V gives CDR1 SGHRS, CDR2 YFSETQ. The CDR3 coding sequence is TGCGCCAGCAGCTTAGGGACACCGAGCTACGAGCAGTACTTC. It yields the protein CASSLGTPSYEQYF.

The chain couples TRBV9 to TRBJ1-3; the D gene is possibly TRBD1 (5 bases). Germline assignment: CDR1 SGDLS and CDR2 YYNGEE. V shed 4 bases and J shed 2 bases, with 10 bases lying between them. The CDR3 covers 14 residues. CDR3 in amino acids: CASSPRVTGNTIYF. DNA of the CDR3: TGTGCCAGCAGCCCCAGGGTAACTGGAAACACCATATATTTT.

J is TRBJ2-2 and V is TRBV19; D tentatively reads TRBD1 or TRBD2 (5 bases each). CDR1 is LNHDA, CDR2 SQIVND, per germline (reference sequence). The CDR3 length is 16 residues. Deletions cut 2 bases from V and 5 bases from J, with 15 bases between. CDR3 residues: CASSIIGTTRTGELFF. CDR3 coding DNA: TGTGCCAGTAGTATAATCGGGACGACGAGGACCGGGGAGCTGTTTTTT. Full variable domain (remainder filled in from reference TRBV19 and TRBJ2-2): DGGITQSPKYLFRKEGQNVTLSCEQNLNHDAMYWYRQDPGQGLRLIYYSQIVNDFQKGDIAEGYSVSREKKESFPLTVTSAQKNPTAFYLCASSIIGTTRTGELFFGEGSRLTVL.

This chain joins TRBV7-9 and TRBJ2-2; no clear D gene. CDR1 is SEHNR and CDR2 is FQNEAQ in the germline V gene (reference sequence). V gave up 5 bases and J gave up 4 bases, with 14 bases separating them. There are 15 residues in the CDR3. CDR3 sequence: CASSQTERVTGELFF. Here the CDR3 DNA reads TGTGCCAGCAGCCAAACAGAGCGCGTCACCGGGGAGCTGTTTTTT.

This chain joins TRBV10-3 and TRBJ2-1; D possibly corresponds to TRBD2 (6 bases). Trimming cost V 10 bases and J 8 bases, with 9 bases left between them. This CDR3 has 10 residues. CDR1 is ENHRY, CDR2 SYGVKD, per germline. The DNA of the CDR3 is TGTGCCACCGGCGGGGATGAGCAGTTCTTC. Protein product: CATGGDEQFF.

V gene TRBV29-1 combines with J gene TRBJ2-3; D may be TRBD1 (5 bases). This CDR3 has 13 amino acids. In germline, CDR1 is SQVTM, CDR2 ANQGSEA. V was trimmed by 8 bases and J by 4 bases, leaving 16 bases between them. CDR3 nucleotide sequence: TGCAGCTTTCGCAGGGATGGAGCAGATACGCAGTATTTT. It codes for CSFRRDGADTQYF.

V gene TRBV18 combines with J gene TRBJ1-3, with TRBD1 as a possible D gene (5 bases). CDR3 length: 15 amino acids. CDR1 is KGHSH and CDR2 is LQKENI in the germline V gene. Trimming removed 6 bases from V and 2 bases from J, with 14 bases in between. The CDR3 DNA reads as TGTGCCAGCTCGCCCCAGGGTCCAGCTGGAAACACCATATATTTT. Encoded protein: CASSPQGPAGNTIYF.

With respect to this clone: Distinct nucleotide sequences in the sample also encode this CDR3. The rearrangement links TRBV4-1 to TRBJ2-4, with 16 positions matching TRBD2. This CDR3 has 16 amino acids. Trimming took 5 bases from V and 9 from J; bases not matched to a gene: 7. Germline CDR1 and CDR2: MGHRA and YSYEKL. The CDR3 bases are TGCGCCAGCAGCTCGCCCGGGACTAGCGGGGGGGGCATTCAGTACTTC. Translating gives CASSSPGTSGGGIQYF.

This chain connects TRBV6-1 to TRBJ1-1; perhaps TRBD1 as D (6 bases). CDR1 and CDR2 (germline): MNHNS, SASEGT. V was pared by 6 bases and J by 1 base, with 15 bases between. The CDR3 is 15 amino acids. The CDR3, as DNA: TGTGCCAGCAGCGACGGGACACCGACGAACACTGAAGCTTTCTTT. Its protein is CASSDGTPTNTEAFF.

This clone was recorded only once. The J gene is TRBJ2-2, the V gene TRBV4-1; D gene uncertain. Trimming left V 0 bases short and J 3 bases short, with 14 bases between. There are 17 residues in the CDR3. Germline CDR1 is MGHRA and CDR2 is YSYEKL. The CDR3 DNA follows: TGCGCCAGCAGCCAAGACAAACAGTTGGCGTACACCGGGGAGCTGTTTTTT. Protein product: CASSQDKQLAYTGELFF.

The chain combines TRBV5-5 with TRBJ1-5; D not certain. The germline V gene encodes CDR1 SGHKS and CDR2 YYEKEE (reference sequence). V lost 0 bases to trimming and J lost 0 bases, with 10 bases between them. CDR3 length: 16 residues. Here the CDR3 DNA reads TGTGCCAGCAGCTTGGGCTTGGGCTCTAGCAATCAGCCCCAGCATTTT. Its protein is CASSLGLGSSNQPQHF.

This chain joins TRBV6-5 and TRBJ2-5; D gene unclear. The germline V gene encodes CDR1 MNHEY and CDR2 SVGAGI. This CDR3 contains 14 residues. V gave up 6 bases and J gave up 4 bases, with 15 bases separating them. The CDR3 region has the DNA TGTGCCAGCAGGAATTCAGACCCAGGAGAGACCCAGTACTTC. This codes for CASRNSDPGETQYF.

The chain joins TRBV7-8 to TRBJ1-3; D unresolved. Per germline, CDR1 SGHVS and CDR2 FQNEAQ. This CDR3 is 14 amino acids long. With 5 bases removed from V and 2 bases from J, the gap between germline ends came to 10 bases. This CDR3 reads CASSLWGTGNTIYF. The CDR3 nucleotides are TGTGCCAGCAGCCTATGGGGTACTGGAAACACCATATATTTT.

The J gene is TRBJ2-3, the V gene TRBV9, with 11 bases matching TRBD1. The V gene's germline CDR1 is SGDLS and CDR2 YYNGEE. The CDR3 runs 16 residues. V was pared by 4 bases and J by 2 bases, with 6 bases of the junction left unmatched. The CDR3 spells CASSNTGQGATDTQYF. In DNA form, the CDR3 reads TGTGCCAGCAGCAATACTGGACAGGGGGCCACAGATACGCAGTATTTT.

The chain has TRBV19 and TRBJ1-2; D is ambiguous. Germline V lookup: CDR1 LNHDA, CDR2 SQIVND (reference sequence). This CDR3 is 12 amino acids long. V dropped 1 base and J dropped 7 bases, with 7 bases sitting between them. CDR3 residues: CASSIAAGGYTF. The CDR3 DNA sequence: TGTGCCAGTAGTATAGCGGCCGGTGGCTACACCTTC.

The gene calls are TRBV19 and TRBJ1-2, with D hard to call. Germline loops: CDR1 LNHDA, CDR2 SQIVND (reference sequence). V lost 6 bases and J 6 bases, leaving 14 bases between the germline ends. CDR3 length equals 13 residues. As DNA, the CDR3 is TGTGCCAGTAGCCCCCCCGGATTTGATGGCTACACCTTC. It specifies CASSPPGFDGYTF.

The rearrangement uses TRBV2 and TRBJ2-3, with D perhaps TRBD2 (7 bases). Per germline, CDR1 SNHLY and CDR2 FYNNEI. V lost 8 bases and J 4 bases, leaving 10 bases between the germline ends. The CDR3 totals 12 residues. The chain's CDR3 is CASGGAPDTQYF. The DNA of the CDR3 is TGTGCCAGCGGGGGGGCCCCAGATACGCAGTATTTT.

The chain has TRBV27 and TRBJ2-7; maybe TRBD1 (6 bases). Trimming stripped 5 bases from V and 1 base from J, with 12 bases between. CDR1 is MNHEY, CDR2 SMNVEV, per germline (reference sequence). The CDR3 is made up of 14 amino acids. In DNA, the CDR3 is TGTGCCAGCAGTAAGGACAGATTATCCTACGAGCAGTACTTC. Amino acids: CASSKDRLSYEQYF.

Points on this clone: This CDR3 is also generated by other DNA sequences in the sample. The chain is built from TRBV27 and TRBJ1-1; TRBD1 matches 7 bases. Germline CDR1 is MNHEY and CDR2 is SMNVEV (reference sequence). This CDR3 spans 14 amino acids. The J segment lost 5 bases and the V segment lost 6 bases, leaving 9 bases of the junction unmatched. The CDR3 coding sequence is TGTGCCAGCAGCCTTCTCGGGACAGTGACTGAAGCTTTCTTT. Translating it yields CASSLLGTVTEAFF.

This sequence joins TRBV7-2 and TRBJ2-2; D gene uncertain. CDR1 is SGHTA and CDR2 is FQGNSA in the germline V gene. V was cut by 3 bases and J by 1 base, with 12 bases left in between. This CDR3 is 16 amino acids long. Written as DNA, the CDR3 is TGTGCCAGCAGCTTGGGCTATCAGCGGAACACCGGGGAGCTGTTTTTT. Translating it yields CASSLGYQRNTGELFF.

The rearrangement uses TRBV28 and TRBJ1-5; weak D call: TRBD1 (5 bases). Germline loops: CDR1 MDHEN, CDR2 SYDVKM. CDR3 size: 16 residues. V was pared by 5 bases and J by 0 bases, with 14 bases between. The CDR3 spells CASSRQGVNSNQPQHF. The CDR3, as DNA: TGTGCCAGCAGTAGGCAGGGAGTCAATAGCAATCAGCCCCAGCATTTT.

This clone was recorded once. The chain couples TRBV19 to TRBJ2-1, with D maybe TRBD2 (5 bases). Deletions cut 3 bases from V and 6 bases from J, with 18 bases between. Looked up from germline, CDR1 is LNHDA and CDR2 is SQIVND (reference sequence). This CDR3 contains 16 residues. CDR3 residues: CASSIPGKADGNEQFF. In DNA form, the CDR3 reads TGTGCCAGTAGTATCCCGGGGAAGGCGGACGGCAATGAGCAGTTCTTC.

The chain couples TRBV19 to TRBJ1-1; D unresolved. With 5 bases removed from V and 4 bases from J, the gap between germline ends came to 14 bases. Germline-derived CDR1 and CDR2 are LNHDA and SQIVND (reference sequence). The CDR3 is 14 amino acids. The CDR3 is CASSRLGIGTEAFF. In DNA form, the CDR3 reads TGTGCCAGTAGTCGGTTGGGTATAGGCACTGAAGCTTTCTTT.

The rearrangement joins TRBV5-1 to TRBJ2-7; 8 nucleotides agree with TRBD1. The CDR3 covers 18 residues. The V segment lost 4 bases and the J segment 4 bases; nucleotides outside the gene matches: 19. The germline V gene has CDR1 SGHRS and CDR2 YFSETQ. CDR3 protein: CASSPSTGAPQIRYEQYF. The CDR3, as DNA: TGCGCCAGCAGCCCATCGACAGGGGCCCCCCAAATCCGGTACGAGCAGTACTTC.